The 14 T cell receptor beta chains reported below all come from one sample, sequenced in a study of lymphopenia after photon versus proton radiotherapy (dated by TCRdb to the late 2010s). The method was the immunoSEQ multiplex PCR assay. As stored in TCRdb, this immuneACCESS dataset retains in-frame rearrangements with V and J assigned. A fraction of the clones does not appear; measured against another copy, unresolved V genes explain less than half of the discrepancy, and the remainder lacks a known reason. This sample holds about 70,000 clones; about nine tenths were observed only once. The top ten clonotypes cover 2% to 2.5% of the sample. The sample here was peripheral blood, taken from a patient treated with photon-based radiotherapy. All receptors come from a woman between 35 and 50 years old with cholangiocarcinoma.

V usage is TRBV19 and J usage is TRBJ1-5, with D maybe TRBD1 (5 bases). The CDR3 is 14 residues long. The germline gives CDR1 LNHDA, CDR2 SQIVND (reference sequence). Between the trimmed V and J ends, which lost 3 bases and 3 bases, there was a span of 9 bases. The CDR3 is CASSILGPNQPQHF. CDR3 nucleotides: TGTGCCAGTAGTATCTTGGGGCCCAATCAGCCCCAGCATTTT.

The V gene is TRBV19, the J gene TRBJ2-3, with 8 positions matching TRBD2. CDR1 and CDR2 from the germline V gene are LNHDA and SQIVND (reference sequence). Trimming cost V 2 bases and J 3 bases; bases outside gene matches: 7. The CDR3 has 16 amino acids. The CDR3 DNA sequence: TGTGCCAGTAGTATACGACCGGGAGGGCTGACAGATACGCAGTATTTT. Its translation is CASSIRPGGLTDTQYF.

The chain recombines TRBV29-1 with TRBJ1-2, with a possible D match to TRBD1 (5 bases). Looked up from germline, CDR1 is SQVTM and CDR2 is ANQGSEA. This CDR3 comprises 15 residues. V lost 0 bases to trimming and J lost 6 bases, with 17 bases between them. CDR3 protein: CSVEDGTVRGNGYTF. As DNA, the CDR3 is TGCAGCGTTGAAGATGGAACCGTCCGGGGGAATGGCTACACCTTC.

The rearrangement links TRBV5-4 to TRBJ1-2; perhaps TRBD1 as D (5 bases). This CDR3 comprises 15 residues. V lost 4 bases and J 9 bases, leaving 22 bases between the germline ends. The germline gives CDR1 SGHNT, CDR2 YYREEE (reference sequence). The CDR3 DNA sequence: TGTGCCAGCAGCCCCCGGGGAGGGACGTATGGAAGCTACACCTTC. It codes for CASSPRGGTYGSYTF.

The V gene is TRBV11-2, the J gene TRBJ1-1; unclear D gene. The germline V gene has CDR1 SGHAT and CDR2 FQNNGV. V lost 5 bases to trimming and J lost 3 bases, with 7 bases between them. This CDR3 contains 12 residues. CDR3 amino acids: CASSPQDTEAFF. CDR3 nucleotides: TGTGCCAGCAGCCCTCAGGACACTGAAGCTTTCTTT.

The CDR3 sequence is CASSPANPSTDTQYF. The CDR3 DNA follows: TGTGCCAGCTCACCGGCCAACCCCAGCACAGATACGCAGTATTTT. This sequence joins TRBV18 and TRBJ2-3; no reliable D call. The V end lost 3 bases, the J end lost 0 bases, and 10 bases lay between the germline ends. This CDR3 spans 15 amino acids. Germline lookup yields CDR1 KGHSH and CDR2 LQKENI. The entire variable domain, with the rest obtained from reference TRBV18 and TRBJ2-3, is as follows: NAGVMQNPRHLVRRRGQEARLRCSPMKGHSHVYWYRQLPEEGLKFMVYLQKENIIDESGMPKERFSAEFPKEGPSILRIQQVVRGDSAAYFCASSPANPSTDTQYFGPGTRLTVL.

The J gene is TRBJ1-1, the V gene TRBV27, with D tentatively TRBD1 (5 bases). This CDR3 comprises 15 residues. V was cut by 0 bases and J by 3 bases, with 11 bases left in between. Germline assignment: CDR1 MNHEY and CDR2 SMNVEV (reference sequence). The CDR3: CASSLSGGADTEAFF. In DNA, the CDR3 is TGTGCCAGCAGTTTATCGGGTGGGGCGGACACTGAAGCTTTCTTT.

This sequence joins TRBV6-1 and TRBJ2-3; 13 positions match TRBD2. This CDR3 is 15 amino acids long. Germline V CDR1 and CDR2: MNHNS, SASEGT. Germline trimming cut 7 bases from V and 10 bases from J; bases unmatched to any gene: 11. CDR3 in amino acids: CASKGGGLAGEPQYF. CDR3 DNA sequence: TGTGCCAGCAAGGGGGGTGGACTAGCGGGGGAGCCGCAGTATTTT.

J is TRBJ1-1 and V is TRBV28, with 7 nucleotides matching TRBD1. Germline trimming cut 5 bases from V and 5 bases from J; bases unmatched to any gene: 11. Germline V gives CDR1 MDHEN, CDR2 SYDVKM. CDR3 length: 15 residues. This CDR3 reads CASSPHETGKTEAFF. The CDR3, as DNA: TGTGCCAGCAGTCCTCACGAGACAGGGAAAACTGAAGCTTTCTTT.

The chain links TRBV27 to TRBJ1-1, with D perhaps matching TRBD1 (5 bases). The ends were cut back, 0 bases at V and 6 bases at J, with 8 bases in the middle. This CDR3 is 13 amino acids long. Germline V gene data show CDR1 as MNHEY and CDR2 as SMNVEV (reference sequence). CDR3 residues: CASSLSRTSEAFF. CDR3 DNA: TGTGCCAGCAGTTTATCGCGGACATCTGAAGCTTTCTTT.

A note on this clone: This CDR3 is also generated by other DNA sequences in the sample. The genes are TRBV9 and TRBJ2-7, with a possible D match to TRBD2 (5 bases). Trimming shortened V by 0 bases and J by 1 base, and 8 bases separated the two germline ends. This CDR3 has 14 amino acids. Germline CDR1 SGDLS, CDR2 YYNGEE. The CDR3 DNA reads TGTGCCAGCAGCGTAGGCGGGCCTTCCTACGAGCAGTACTTC. The encoded protein is CASSVGGPSYEQYF.

The chain recombines TRBV19 with TRBJ1-2, with D uncertain. CDR1 and CDR2 from the germline V gene are LNHDA and SQIVND (reference sequence). CDR3 length equals 12 residues. Trimming left V 1 base short and J 7 bases short, with 7 bases between. In DNA form, the CDR3 reads TGTGCCAGTAGTATAGTTCGGGGTGGCTACACCTTC. It codes for CASSIVRGGYTF.

The genes are TRBV6-5 and TRBJ2-3; no clear D. The CDR3 totals 13 residues. Trimming removed 7 bases at V and 0 bases at J, with 8 bases between. Germline V gives CDR1 MNHEY, CDR2 SVGAGI. CDR3 DNA: TGTGCCAGCACCTCGACTAGCACAGATACGCAGTATTTT. Its protein product is CASTSTSTDTQYF.

The CDR3 loop reads CASSFNRNTIYF. CDR3 DNA: TGTGCCAGCAGCTTTAACCGAAACACCATATATTTT. The V and J genes are TRBV11-2 and TRBJ1-3; no reliable D call. The CDR3 spans 12 residues. Trimming took 3 bases from V and 5 from J, leaving 5 bases between them. Germline V gene data show CDR1 as SGHAT and CDR2 as FQNNGV.